Shown below are 22 T cell receptor beta chains from a single sample sequenced in a study of T cells expressing NK-cell markers. No DNA is given; TCRdb re-called the 5' RACE reads and lists each CDR3 protein once. The ten top clones account for 7.3%, within a sample of about 450,000 distinct CDR3 sequences. The sequencing input was blood T cells: a sorted CD56 or NKG2C T cell subset, CD4+ or CD8+ T cells, or bulk PBMC T cells (not recorded which). The receptor set was obtained from a woman between 18 and 69 years old in good health.

The chain employs TRBV12-3 or TRBV12-4 and TRBJ2-5; TCRdb reports TRBD2, a call that lacks DNA to check it against. The CDR3 runs to 16 residues. The CDR3 protein is CASSPTGTSAQETQYF.

V and J are TRBV4-2 and TRBJ1-2; the TCRdb call, TRBD1, lacks DNA for checking. Germline V CDR1 and CDR2: LGHNA, YNFKEQ. This CDR3 is 15 amino acids long. The CDR3 loop is CASSQDPDSPYGYTF.

The chain employs TRBV12-3 or TRBV12-4 and TRBJ1-5; there is no DNA to check the TCRdb D call of TRBD1. The CDR3 consists of 13 residues. CDR3 in amino acids: CASSGTGNQPQHF.

V is TRBV6-4 and J is TRBJ2-1; TCRdb indicates TRBD2, and absent DNA this call remains unverified. This CDR3 is built from 15 residues. Germline lookup yields CDR1 MRHNA and CDR2 SNTAGT. CDR3 amino acids: CASRNSGGASHEQFF.

This rearrangement joins TRBV4-2 to TRBJ2-1; TCRdb calls TRBD2, which cannot be checked without DNA. There are 16 residues in the CDR3. CDR1 is LGHNA and CDR2 is YNFKEQ in the germline V gene. CDR3 region: CASSQTSGRAGAEQFF.

V is TRBV25-1 and J is TRBJ2-4; the TRBD1 assignment by TCRdb is unverifiable without DNA. Germline V gene sequence: CDR1 MGHDK, CDR2 SYGVNS. The length of the CDR3 is 15 residues. CDR3 residues: CASSEVGDGKNIQYF.

The rearrangement joins TRBV6-1 to TRBJ2-1; the TRBD1 assignment by TCRdb is unverifiable without DNA. The CDR3 runs 15 residues. Germline CDR1 reads MNHNS; CDR2 reads SASEGT. CDR3 loop: CASGRGGGTYNEQFF.

The V gene is TRBV7-2, the J gene TRBJ2-3; without DNA, the TCRdb call of TRBD2 cannot be checked. The CDR3 runs to 16 residues. Per the germline V gene, CDR1 is SGHTA and CDR2 is FQGNSA. The CDR3 loop reads CASSLVAPRGTDTQYF.

This CDR3 is CSATAGQGAFYGYTF. J is TRBJ1-2 and V is TRBV20-1; TCRdb's D call of TRBD1 is untestable without DNA. Germline assignment: CDR1 DFQATT and CDR2 SNEGSKA (reference sequence). There are 15 residues in the CDR3.

The chain carries TRBV20-1 and TRBJ2-3; TCRdb's assignment of TRBD1 cannot be checked, as there is no DNA. Germline-derived CDR1 and CDR2 are DFQATT and SNEGSKA (reference sequence). The length of the CDR3 is 15 residues. CDR3 residues: CSAREGGPPTDTQYF.

The V gene is TRBV6-1, the J gene TRBJ2-7; TCRdb lists TRBD2, though no DNA is available to test this call. The CDR3 is 13 amino acids. Germline-derived CDR1 and CDR2 are MNHNS and SASEGT. The CDR3 loop reads CATLDVSGYEQYF.

This CDR3 is CASGAGSNTGELFF. The rearrangement joins TRBV25-1 to TRBJ2-2; TCRdb outputs TRBD1, but without DNA this stays unchecked. Germline V gene lookup returns CDR1 MGHDK and CDR2 SYGVNS. The CDR3 extends over 14 amino acids.

V is TRBV7-2 and J is TRBJ1-2. The CDR3 extends over 14 amino acids. Germline lookup yields CDR1 SGHTA and CDR2 FQGNSA. This CDR3 reads CASSLDPTPYGYTF. Filled out from reference TRBV7-2 and TRBJ1-2, the complete variable domain reads GAGVSQSPSNKVTEKGKDVELRCDPISGHTALYWYRQSLGQGLEFLIYFQGNSAPDKSGLPSDRFSAERTGGSVSTLTIQRTQQEDSAVYLCASSLDPTPYGYTFGSGTRLTVV.

The V and J genes are TRBV5-1 and TRBJ2-1; checking the TCRdb D call of TRBD2 is not possible without DNA. Germline V gene lookup returns CDR1 SGHRS and CDR2 YFSETQ. The CDR3 has 14 residues. CDR3 protein: CASSFRLADNEQFF.

The chain employs TRBV12-3 or TRBV12-4 and TRBJ2-2. The CDR3 loop spans 11 amino acids. CDR3 protein: CASSTSGELFF.

The V call is TRBV5-1, the J call TRBJ2-1. CDR3 length: 17 amino acids. Germline V gene lookup returns CDR1 SGHRS and CDR2 YFSETQ. This CDR3 reads CASSHPSTGSSYNEQFF.

The chain uses TRBV27 and TRBJ2-3; absent DNA, TCRdb's TRBD1 call cannot be checked. Germline assignment: CDR1 MNHEY and CDR2 SMNVEV (reference sequence). CDR3 size: 14 residues. The CDR3: CASTRDRRTDTQYF.

CDR3 sequence reads: CATRRGANTEAFF. The chain has TRBV24-1 and TRBJ1-1; TCRdb lists TRBD1, though no DNA is available to test this call. The CDR3 spans 13 residues. Looked up from germline, CDR1 is KGHDR and CDR2 is SFDVKD.

The chain links TRBV20-1 to TRBJ2-7; there is no DNA to check the TCRdb D call of TRBD2. This CDR3 has 13 amino acids. Germline CDR1 is DFQATT and CDR2 is SNEGSKA (reference sequence). CDR3 loop: CSAKAGDFYEQYF.

The gene calls are TRBV29-1 and TRBJ2-7; TCRdb indicates TRBD1, and absent DNA this call remains unverified. CDR3 length: 14 amino acids. Germline CDR1 SQVTM, CDR2 ANQGSEA. The CDR3 loop is CSVEVDRVDREQYF.

The chain employs TRBV20-1 and TRBJ1-3. CDR1 is DFQATT and CDR2 is SNEGSKA in the germline V gene (reference sequence). The CDR3 has 14 residues. The CDR3 protein is CSARDPAAGNTIYF.

The V call is TRBV20-1, the J call TRBJ2-7. The CDR3 is made up of 15 amino acids. Germline CDR1 is DFQATT and CDR2 is SNEGSKA (reference sequence). CDR3 residues: CSASNSLSHLYEQYF.